The rows below give T cell receptor beta chains drawn from one sample of a study of beta chain features in type 1 diabetes. Assay used: immunoSEQ multiplex PCR; TCRdb lists only in-frame clones, some missing. The sample includes about 230,000 clones, 9.6% of them seen just once. The sample comprised naive CD4+ T cells from blood. The receptors derive from a woman under 30 in good health. CDR3s include the opening cysteine and the closing phenylalanine or tryptophan.

v_gene	j_gene	CDR3aa
TRBV30	TRBJ2-5	CAWSRGGAGETQYF
TRBV5-1	TRBJ2-3	CASRQGVSTDTQYF
TRBV6-5	TRBJ2-6	CASSPVSGANVLTF
TRBV25-1	TRBJ2-3	CASSESRREADTQYF
TRBV7-6	TRBJ1-3	CASSSGQGVSGNTIYF
TRBV6-1	TRBJ1-5	CASSEAPGRISNQPQHF
TRBV4-1	TRBJ2-4	CASSHLRLDSNIQYF
TRBV6-5	TRBJ2-6	CASSYATGTNVLTF
TRBV6-5	TRBJ2-3	CASRQTGTDTQYF
TRBV30	TRBJ2-6	CAWAGTGVTGANVLTF
TRBV7-9	TRBJ2-5	CASSRGTPETQYF
TRBV9	TRBJ2-7	CASSYGLAGSYEQYF
TRBV25-1	TRBJ2-2	CASSEFAGRGTGELFF